This is a list of T cell receptor beta chains from one sample in a study of blood T cell repertoires in COVID-19. Generated by immunoSEQ multiplex PCR, the TCRdb table keeps only in-frame clones and is missing some. Of approximately 300,000 clones listed, 70% to 90% are singletons. Material: peripheral blood. The receptor set was obtained from a young man who had recovered from COVID-19. Each CDR3 is given with its conserved first and last residue.

v_call | cdr3_aa
TRBV2 | CASRIEGGNTGELFF
TRBV5-1 | CASSLDRENSPLHF
TRBV6-1 | CASSEKVAEIGSPLHF
TRBV9 | CASSARTGNTGELFF
TRBV12-3/TRBV12-4 | CASSRGSTDTQYF
TRBV5-4 | CASSLMGAEAFF
TRBV19 | CASRVGPYSNQPQHF
TRBV18 | CASSQGVSTDTQYF
TRBV25-1 | CASSESGGYEQYF
TRBV12-3/TRBV12-4 | CASSLPPPREQYF
TRBV19 | CATNSLRGSGTQYF
TRBV6-2/TRBV6-3 | CASSYQADSGNTIYF
TRBV7-3 | CASSLNIGTSGQQFF
TRBV6-5 | CASSYLPSTNTGELFF
TRBV5-4 | CASSLASLGNTEAFF
TRBV25-1 | CASSGPGKGYTF
TRBV14 | CASSQGGLAGLNNEQFF
TRBV6-5 | CASSPAGNTEAFF
TRBV6-5 | CASSGAGGYEQYF
TRBV9 | CASSAGTGAPNQPQHF
TRBV6-5 | CASSYTTVGNSPLHF
TRBV2 | CASRGTGYAEAFF
TRBV29-1 | CSVGQGWDYGYTF
TRBV4-2 | CASRTSGSMYEQYF
TRBV6-6 | CASSYTGETQYF
TRBV18 | CASSLSRESDGYTF
TRBV10-3 | CAISVGAGPQYGYTF
TRBV15 | CATSRDMRGGRNEQFF
TRBV27 | CASSPTGLRMNTEAFF
TRBV2 | CASSEAAVSREQFF
TRBV6-4 | CASSDSSRGLTGELFF
TRBV6-4 | CASSGGQGGTQYF
TRBV5-6 | CASSLPSGRGTYEQYF
TRBV18 | CASSPWTASTDTQYF
TRBV11-2 | CASSLDLTGNTGELFF
TRBV5-6 | CASSLVASRGTDTQYF
TRBV11-3 | CASSFQDNEQFF
TRBV24-1 | CATSVATPWGPDTQYF
TRBV21-1 | CASSRRDRHQPQHF
TRBV7-9 | CASSLAGSKETQYF
TRBV27 | CASSPGTINGNQPQHF
TRBV14 | CASSQAGGGAGELFF
TRBV2 | CASSEARVGAFF
TRBV6-6 | CASTPLEGRLGEQYF
TRBV25-1 | CASSEYAGYGYTF